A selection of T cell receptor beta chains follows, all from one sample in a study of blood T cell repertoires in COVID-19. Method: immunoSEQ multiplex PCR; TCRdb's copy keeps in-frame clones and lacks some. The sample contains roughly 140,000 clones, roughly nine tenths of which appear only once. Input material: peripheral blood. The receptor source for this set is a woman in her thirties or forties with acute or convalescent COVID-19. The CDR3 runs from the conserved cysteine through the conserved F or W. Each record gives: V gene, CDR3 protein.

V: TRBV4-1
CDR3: CASSRDRDDYGYTF

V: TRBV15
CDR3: CATSVGQGEAFF

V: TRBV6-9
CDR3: CASSYSPRGDNTEAFF

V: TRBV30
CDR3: CAWRLGDSPSTDTQYF

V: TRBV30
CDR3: CAWSGNLGNTEAFF

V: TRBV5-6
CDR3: CASRTSGGSSSYNEQFF

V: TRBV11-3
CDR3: CASSPRRASSYEQYF

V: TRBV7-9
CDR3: CASTTIDMLGNTIYF

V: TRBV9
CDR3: CASSLTTGQGSPLHF

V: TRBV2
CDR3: CASRGQAQLAVYTF

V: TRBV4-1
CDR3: CASSPIPGELFF

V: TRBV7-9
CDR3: CASSPGTGGAETQYF

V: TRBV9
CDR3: CASSVGRQGNSPLHF

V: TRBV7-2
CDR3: CASSLAASYEQYF

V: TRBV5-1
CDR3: CASSYQTSEGETQYF

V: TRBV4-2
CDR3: CASSQAPGQSSGNTIYF

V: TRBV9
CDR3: CASSVGLDRYNEQFF

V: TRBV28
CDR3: CASSFKGGDQPQHF

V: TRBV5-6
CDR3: CASSLAGQGATGANVLTF

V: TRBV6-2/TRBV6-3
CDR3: CASSYTGNSGNTIYF

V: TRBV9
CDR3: CASSVESNEQFF

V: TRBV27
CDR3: CASSLSLLAEATYEQYF

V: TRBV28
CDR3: CASRALTGRDQPQHF

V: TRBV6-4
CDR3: CASSKSRGTNTGELFF

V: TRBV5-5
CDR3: CASSSTSMGPSGNQPQHF

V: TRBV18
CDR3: CASSPPGAWGSAFF

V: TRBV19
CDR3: CASSEDRGLVQPQHF

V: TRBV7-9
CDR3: CASSFIGEENQPQHF

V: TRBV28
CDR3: CATYYRDVYGYTF

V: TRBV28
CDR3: CASDRGRLVGEQYF